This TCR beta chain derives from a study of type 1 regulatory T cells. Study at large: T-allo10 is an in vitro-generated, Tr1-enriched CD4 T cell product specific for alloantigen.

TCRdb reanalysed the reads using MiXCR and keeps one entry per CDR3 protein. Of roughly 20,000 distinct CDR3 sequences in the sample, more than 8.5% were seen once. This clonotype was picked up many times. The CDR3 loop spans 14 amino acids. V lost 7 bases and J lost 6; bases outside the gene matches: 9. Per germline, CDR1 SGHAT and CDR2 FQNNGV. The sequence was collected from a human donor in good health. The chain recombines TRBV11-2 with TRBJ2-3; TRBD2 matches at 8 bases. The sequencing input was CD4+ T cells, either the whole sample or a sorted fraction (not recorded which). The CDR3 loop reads CASTPGTRQDTQYF. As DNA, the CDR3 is TGTGCCAGCACCCCCGGGACTAGACAGGATACGCAGTATTTT.